These 19 T cell receptor beta chains originate from one sample sequenced in a study of T cell responses to AZD1222 COVID-19 vaccine. Libraries were prepared by immunoSEQ multiplex PCR; TCRdb keeps only in-frame clonotypes and omits some of them. The sample yields roughly 99,000 clones, about 93% seen once. Sequenced material: peripheral blood, taken on day 0 of AZD1222 vaccination. These receptors came from an adult in good health.

This chain joins TRBV25-1 and TRBJ1-2, with D unresolved. The CDR3 extends over 14 amino acids. The germline V gene has CDR1 MGHDK and CDR2 SYGVNS. The V gene lost 0 bases and the J gene lost 8 bases, with 13 bases spanning the gap. CDR3 bases: TGTGCCAGCAGTGAATATACCCCCGGGATGGGCTACACCTTC. It specifies CASSEYTPGMGYTF.

This chain connects TRBV5-4 to TRBJ2-5, with a possible D match to TRBD2 (7 bases). Looked up from germline, CDR1 is SGHNT and CDR2 is YYREEE (reference sequence). The CDR3 contains 15 residues. V lost 4 bases to trimming and J lost 3 bases, with 16 bases between them. CDR3 region: CASSVGGANKETQYF. CDR3 sequence (DNA): TGTGCCAGCAGCGTGGGGGGGGCAAATAAAGAGACCCAGTACTTC.

This chain connects TRBV12-5 to TRBJ2-3; no firm D call. V was shortened by 5 bases and J by 4 bases, with 13 bases between the two germline ends. CDR3 length: 14 residues. Germline V gene lookup returns CDR1 LGHNT and CDR2 FRNRAP. DNA of the CDR3: TGTGCTAGTGGTCTCGGGTCGAACGCAGATACGCAGTATTTT. Encoded protein: CASGLGSNADTQYF.

The rearrangement joins TRBV5-5 to TRBJ1-1, with D uncertain. Per germline, CDR1 SGHKS and CDR2 YYEKEE (reference sequence). This CDR3 contains 15 residues. Trimming pared 4 bases from V and 2 bases from J, leaving 15 bases between. Here the CDR3 reads CASSPVGRPNTEAFF. The CDR3, as DNA: TGTGCCAGCAGCCCTGTCGGGAGACCCAACACTGAAGCTTTCTTT.

The CDR3 DNA is TGCGCCAGCAGCTTAATAGCGGGAGGTGCAGATACGCAGTATTTT. Its translation is CASSLIAGGADTQYF. The gene calls are TRBV5-1 and TRBJ2-3, with TRBD2 identical over 10 bases. The trim removed 2 bases at V and 4 bases at J, leaving 4 bases unmatched. The germline V gene encodes CDR1 SGHRS and CDR2 YFSETQ. There are 15 residues in the CDR3.

The genes are TRBV15 and TRBJ2-7, with 12 bases that match TRBD2. Looked up from germline, CDR1 is LNHNV and CDR2 is YYDKDF (reference sequence). The CDR3 length is 16 residues. The trim removed 1 base at V and 6 bases at J, leaving 7 bases unmatched. The CDR3 is CATSRGTSGALGEQYF. In nucleotides, the CDR3 is TGTGCCACCAGCAGAGGGACTAGCGGGGCCCTCGGCGAGCAGTACTTC.

This rearrangement joins TRBV9 to TRBJ2-1; 11 bases agree with TRBD2. The CDR3 runs to 17 residues. Germline lookup yields CDR1 SGDLS and CDR2 YYNGEE. Trimming removed 0 bases from V and 8 bases from J; junction bases left unmatched: 10. The CDR3 bases are TGTGCCAGCAGCGTAGGCAGAGTAGCGGGGGGGCGCTATGAGCAGTTCTTC. Protein: CASSVGRVAGGRYEQFF.

CDR3 sequence reads: CASSNRRGGRQGIFYGQPQHF. DNA of the CDR3: TGTGCCAGCAGCAATCGTAGGGGCGGGCGACAGGGGATATTTTACGGCCAGCCCCAGCATTTT. The gene calls are TRBV21-1 and TRBJ1-5; the table's TRBD1 call for D was not verified on the DNA. TRBV21-1 is a recognized pseudogene. The CDR3 contains 21 residues.

This chain uses TRBV7-7 with TRBJ2-2; 8 bases agree with TRBD2. Germline trimming cut 3 bases from V and 6 bases from J; bases unmatched to any gene: 0. The CDR3 has 13 residues. CDR1 and CDR2 (germline): SSHAT, FNYEAQ (reference sequence). The CDR3 is CASSLGLAGELFF. CDR3 bases: TGTGCCAGCAGCTTGGGACTAGCCGGGGAGCTGTTTTTT.

The chain links TRBV6-2 or TRBV6-3 to TRBJ1-1, with D maybe TRBD1 (5 bases). Deletions cut 6 bases from V and 3 bases from J, with 17 bases between. The CDR3 has 15 residues. Germline lookup yields CDR1 MNHEY and CDR2 SVGEGT. CDR3 sequence: CASSHDGAWDTEAFF. The CDR3, as DNA: TGTGCCAGCAGCCACGACGGGGCGTGGGACACTGAAGCTTTCTTT.

The J gene is TRBJ1-4, the V gene TRBV12-2. TRBV12-2 is classified as a pseudogene. The CDR3 runs to 22 residues. CDR3 loop: CASRLVPRGGLGRLPTNEKLFF. The CDR3 coding sequence is TGTGCAAGTCGCTTAGTTCCGCGCGGTGGGTTGGGCAGACTCCCAACTAATGAAAAACTGTTTTTT.

V and J are TRBV3-1 (or the pseudogene TRBV3-2) and TRBJ2-7; 9 positions match TRBD1. The CDR3 spans 13 residues. The V gene end was trimmed by 4 bases and the J gene end by 3 bases; junction bases not matched to a gene: 1. The germline gives CDR1 LGHDT, CDR2 YNNKEL (reference sequence). This chain's CDR3 is CASSRDRDYEQYF. CDR3 nucleotide sequence: TGTGCCAGCAGCCGGGACAGGGACTACGAGCAGTACTTC.

The chain is built from TRBV5-4 and TRBJ1-6; no firm D call. The CDR3 contains 14 residues. CDR1 is SGHNT, CDR2 YYREEE, per germline (reference sequence). V was cut by 0 bases and J by 7 bases, with 8 bases left in between. The CDR3 reads CASSLELGNSPLHF. CDR3 bases: TGTGCCAGCAGCTTGGAATTGGGGAATTCACCCCTCCACTTT.

This clone was counted a few times. V gene TRBV5-4 combines with J gene TRBJ1-1; D unresolved. The CDR3 runs to 15 residues. From germline, CDR1 is SGHNT and CDR2 YYREEE (reference sequence). V lost 1 base to trimming and J lost 2 bases, with 12 bases between them. CDR3 DNA sequence: TGTGCCAGCAGCTTGTATCTTGCAGGCAACACTGAAGCTTTCTTT. Protein: CASSLYLAGNTEAFF. The entire variable domain, with the rest obtained from reference TRBV5-4 and TRBJ1-1, is as follows: ETGVTQSPTHLIKTRGQQVTLRCSSQSGHNTVSWYQQALGQGPQFIFQYYREEENGRGNFPPRFSGLQFPNYSSELNVNALELDDSALYLCASSLYLAGNTEAFFGQGTRLTVV.

V and J are TRBV5-1 and TRBJ2-1, with D maybe TRBD2 (6 bases). Between the trimmed V and J ends, which lost 5 bases and 0 bases, there was a span of 18 bases. Germline values: CDR1 SGHRS, CDR2 YFSETQ. CDR3 size: 17 residues. CDR3 sequence reads: CASRWAEGGLSYNEQFF. In DNA, the CDR3 is TGCGCCAGCAGGTGGGCGGAGGGTGGCCTCTCCTACAATGAGCAGTTCTTC.

The rearrangement links TRBV2 to TRBJ2-7; 10 nucleotides agree with TRBD1. With V trimmed by 10 bases and J by 7 bases, 10 bases remained unmatched. This CDR3 spans 13 amino acids. Germline V gene data show CDR1 as SNHLY and CDR2 as FYNNEI. This chain's CDR3 is CATWGQGTGEQYF. The CDR3 bases are TGTGCCACCTGGGGACAGGGGACGGGGGAGCAGTACTTC. The full variable domain, rest sourced from reference TRBV2 and TRBJ2-7, is EPEVTQTPSHQVTQMGQEVILRCVPISNHLYFYWYRQILGQKVEFLVSFYNNEISEKSEIFDDQFSVERPDGSNFTLKIRSTKLEDSAMYFCATWGQGTGEQYFGPGTRLTVT.

This clone is a singleton in its sample. The chain combines TRBV7-8 with TRBJ2-1; 15 nucleotides align to TRBD2. The germline CDR1 and CDR2 sequences are SGHVS and FQNEAQ. CDR3 length equals 16 residues. V shed 6 bases, J shed 6 bases, and the junction held 6 bases outside the gene matches. This CDR3 reads CASRLRTSGGVNEQFF. The CDR3, as DNA: TGTGCCAGCAGACTCAGGACTAGCGGGGGGGTCAATGAGCAGTTCTTC.

This clone showed up just once. This sequence joins TRBV3-1 (or the pseudogene TRBV3-2) and TRBJ1-5; TRBD1 matches 8 bases. Germline lookup yields CDR1 LGHDT and CDR2 YNNKEL (reference sequence). This CDR3 is 14 amino acids long. V gave up 5 bases and J gave up 7 bases; unmatched junction bases: 7. The CDR3 spells CASSLGQAVQPQHF. The CDR3 DNA is TGTGCCAGCAGCTTGGGACAGGCAGTACAGCCCCAGCATTTT.

The chain has TRBV7-2 and TRBJ1-1; D perhaps matches TRBD1 (5 bases). Germline V gives CDR1 SGHTA, CDR2 FQGNSA. Trimming removed 4 bases at V and 4 bases at J, with 13 bases between. The CDR3 is made up of 14 amino acids. This CDR3 reads CASSSRVLSTEAFF. Here the CDR3 DNA reads TGTGCCAGCAGCTCCAGGGTACTCAGCACTGAAGCTTTCTTT. Combining the CDR3 with reference TRBV7-2 and TRBJ1-1 gives the whole variable domain GAGVSQSPSNKVTEKGKDVELRCDPISGHTALYWYRQSLGQGLEFLIYFQGNSAPDKSGLPSDRFSAERTGGSVSTLTIQRTQQEDSAVYLCASSSRVLSTEAFFGQGTRLTVV.